One T cell receptor beta chain is described in this entry. The CDR3 totals 14 residues. V lost 4 bases and J 12 bases, leaving 20 bases between the germline ends. The V gene's germline CDR1 is SGHNT and CDR2 YYREEE (reference sequence). The data were produced by immunoSEQ multiplex PCR, yet TCRdb's version contains in-frame clones alone and is incomplete. The sample has around 700,000 clones; about 87% are singletons. These data originate in a study of blood T cell repertoires in COVID-19. The TCR comes from a woman under 30 with acute or convalescent COVID-19. Sequencing was done on a sample of peripheral blood. The rearrangement links TRBV5-4 to TRBJ2-1; D is possibly TRBD2 (5 bases). This CDR3 is CASSKDPFSVWQFF. The CDR3, as DNA: TGTGCCAGCAGCAAAGATCCCTTTAGCGTATGGCAGTTCTTC.